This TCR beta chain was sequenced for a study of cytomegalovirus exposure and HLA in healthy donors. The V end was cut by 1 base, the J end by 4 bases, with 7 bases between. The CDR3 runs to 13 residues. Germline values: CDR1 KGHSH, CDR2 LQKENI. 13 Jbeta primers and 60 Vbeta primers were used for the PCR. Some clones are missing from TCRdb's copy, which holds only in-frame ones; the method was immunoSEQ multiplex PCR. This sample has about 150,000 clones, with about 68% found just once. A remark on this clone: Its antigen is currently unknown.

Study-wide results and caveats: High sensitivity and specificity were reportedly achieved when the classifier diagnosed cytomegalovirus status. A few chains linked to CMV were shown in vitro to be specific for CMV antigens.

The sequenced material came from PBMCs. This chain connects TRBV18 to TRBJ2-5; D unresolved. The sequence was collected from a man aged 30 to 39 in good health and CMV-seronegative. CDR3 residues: CASSPLQRETQYF. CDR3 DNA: TGTGCCAGCTCACCACTACAGAGAGAGACCCAGTACTTC.